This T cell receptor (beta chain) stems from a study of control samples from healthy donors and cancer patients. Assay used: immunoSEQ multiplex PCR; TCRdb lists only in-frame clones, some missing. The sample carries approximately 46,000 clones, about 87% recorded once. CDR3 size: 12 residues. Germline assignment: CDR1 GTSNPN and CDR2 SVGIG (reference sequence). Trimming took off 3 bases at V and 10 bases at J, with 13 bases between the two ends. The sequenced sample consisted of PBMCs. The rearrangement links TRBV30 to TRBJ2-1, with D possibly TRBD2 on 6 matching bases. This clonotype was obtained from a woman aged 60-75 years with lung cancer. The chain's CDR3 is CAWSPIRGEQFF. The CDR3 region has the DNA TGTGCCTGGAGCCCGATACGGGGGGAGCAGTTCTTC. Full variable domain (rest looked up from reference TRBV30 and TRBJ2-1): SQTIHQWPATLVQPVGSPLSLECTVEGTSNPNLYWYRQAAGRGLQLLFYSVGIGQISSEVPQNLSASRPQDRQFILSSKKLLLSDSGFYLCAWSPIRGEQFFGPGTRLTVL.